The 5 T cell receptor beta chains below all came from one sample that was sequenced in a study of cytomegalovirus exposure and HLA in healthy donors. In the PCR, 60 Vbeta and 13 Jbeta primers were used. The data were produced by immunoSEQ multiplex PCR, yet TCRdb's version contains in-frame clones alone and is incomplete. The sample totals approximately 110,000 clones. Specimen: PBMCs. The origin of the receptors is a man aged 30-40 years in good health and CMV-seronegative.

The V call is TRBV7-2, the J call TRBJ2-5; 10 positions match TRBD2. V trimming: 3 bases; J trimming: 4 bases; junction bases outside the gene matches: 8. The germline CDR1 and CDR2 sequences are SGHTA and FQGNSA. The CDR3 is 16 residues long. The CDR3 DNA sequence: TGTGCCAGCAGCTTGTCTAGCGGGGGTTTCGGAGAGACCCAGTACTTC. It yields the protein CASSLSSGGFGETQYF.

This chain uses TRBV2 with TRBJ1-1; D perhaps matches TRBD1 (6 bases). V dropped 6 bases and J dropped 2 bases, with 22 bases sitting between them. This CDR3 is 17 amino acids long. The germline CDR1 and CDR2 sequences are SNHLY and FYNNEI. DNA for the CDR3: TGTGCCAGCAGCCTCTCAACAGGGACGGGAGGAAACACTGAAGCTTTCTTT. It is translated as CASSLSTGTGGNTEAFF. Full variable domain (remainder filled in from reference TRBV2 and TRBJ1-1): EPEVTQTPSHQVTQMGQEVILRCVPISNHLYFYWYRQILGQKVEFLVSFYNNEISEKSEIFDDQFSVERPDGSNFTLKIRSTKLEDSAMYFCASSLSTGTGGNTEAFFGQGTRLTVV.

The chain links TRBV7-7 to TRBJ2-5; 7 nucleotides line up with TRBD2. V lost 4 bases and J lost 5; bases outside the gene matches: 7. In germline, CDR1 is SSHAT, CDR2 FNYEAQ (reference sequence). The CDR3 sequence is 14 residues long. The CDR3 nucleotides are TGTGCCAGCAGCTCGGGGCGGGGGAGGGAGACCCAGTACTTC. Amino acids: CASSSGRGRETQYF.

The CDR3 coding sequence is TGTGCCAGCAGCCTAAGGGAGGGCTTCGTTGAAGCTTTCTTT. It yields the protein CASSLREGFVEAFF. The chain couples TRBV7-2 to TRBJ1-1; D not resolved. V gave up 5 bases and J gave up 7 bases, with 17 bases separating them. CDR3 size: 14 residues. Germline assignment: CDR1 SGHTA and CDR2 FQGNSA.

Here the CDR3 reads CASRAGGGFYEQFF. For the CDR3, the DNA is TGCGCCAGCAGGGCGGGGGGGGGATTCTATGAGCAGTTCTTC. This rearrangement joins TRBV10-2 to TRBJ2-1; 9 bases fit TRBD2. The CDR3 extends over 14 amino acids. Per the germline V gene, CDR1 is WSHSY and CDR2 is SAAADI. The ends lost 6 bases at V and 8 bases at J; junction bases unmatched: 8.